These T cell receptor beta chains were read from a single sample in a study of beta chain features in type 1 diabetes. Sequenced by immunoSEQ multiplex PCR; TCRdb stores in-frame clones only, minus some. The table lists a few hundred thousand clones, about 14% of them singletons. Sequencing was done on a sample of naive CD4+ T cells from blood. These receptors came from a woman between 18 and 29 years old with type 1 diabetes. The CDR3 runs from the conserved cysteine through the conserved F or W. Each record gives: J gene, V gene, CDR3 protein.

j_gene: TRBJ2-1
v_gene: TRBV4-1
CDR3aa: CASSQDRLAAGTSNEQFF

j_gene: TRBJ2-7
v_gene: TRBV9
CDR3aa: CASSIQGIGEQYF

j_gene: TRBJ1-3
v_gene: TRBV30
CDR3aa: CAWSTGSSGNTIYF

j_gene: TRBJ2-1
v_gene: TRBV6-6
CDR3aa: CASSNGRGPYNEQFF

j_gene: TRBJ2-7
v_gene: TRBV19
CDR3aa: CASRDTGTSGSYEQYF

j_gene: TRBJ2-1
v_gene: TRBV6-5
CDR3aa: CASSYRLRTTAFF

j_gene: TRBJ1-1
v_gene: TRBV19
CDR3aa: CASSAVNTEAFF

j_gene: TRBJ2-7
v_gene: TRBV7-6
CDR3aa: CASSIGTPYVPYEQYF

j_gene: TRBJ2-3
v_gene: TRBV4-1
CDR3aa: CASSRRLAGGPDTQYF

j_gene: TRBJ2-2
v_gene: TRBV5-1
CDR3aa: CASSSSSSWNTGELFF

j_gene: TRBJ2-7
v_gene: TRBV5-1
CDR3aa: CASSFTPSGTRYEQYF

j_gene: TRBJ2-3
v_gene: TRBV6-6
CDR3aa: CASSRISGRATDTQYF

j_gene: TRBJ2-3
v_gene: TRBV5-1
CDR3aa: CASSLEGTRATDTQYF

j_gene: TRBJ1-2
v_gene: TRBV4-1
CDR3aa: CASSQDWAARYGYTF

j_gene: TRBJ2-1
v_gene: TRBV28
CDR3aa: CASSFSTSGSSSLISYNEQFF

j_gene: TRBJ2-4
v_gene: TRBV27
CDR3aa: CASSSLAKNIQYF

j_gene: TRBJ2-3
v_gene: TRBV19
CDR3aa: CASRNHRVESTDTQYF

j_gene: TRBJ1-1
v_gene: TRBV10-2
CDR3aa: CASTVDREGTEAFF

j_gene: TRBJ2-5
v_gene: TRBV9
CDR3aa: CASSVEGGAETQYF

j_gene: TRBJ2-1
v_gene: TRBV11-2
CDR3aa: CASSLLGLGTNEQFF

j_gene: TRBJ2-2
v_gene: TRBV9
CDR3aa: CASSVRREVGTGELFF

j_gene: TRBJ2-7
v_gene: TRBV5-1
CDR3aa: CASSPTGEPYYEQYF

j_gene: TRBJ2-5
v_gene: TRBV7-3
CDR3aa: CASSSTGTRETQYF

j_gene: TRBJ2-7
v_gene: TRBV2
CDR3aa: CASRLAGDEQYF

j_gene: TRBJ2-1
v_gene: TRBV6-6
CDR3aa: CASSAGLRQFF

j_gene: TRBJ2-5
v_gene: TRBV12-5
CDR3aa: CASGSRETQYF

j_gene: TRBJ2-3
v_gene: TRBV19
CDR3aa: CASTPRRGGGTDTQYF

j_gene: TRBJ2-1
v_gene: TRBV19
CDR3aa: CASSKMRERENEQFF

j_gene: TRBJ2-7
v_gene: TRBV28
CDR3aa: CASSTAGGSSYEQYF

j_gene: TRBJ1-4
v_gene: TRBV30
CDR3aa: CAWSRQANEKLFF

j_gene: TRBJ2-1
v_gene: TRBV5-4
CDR3aa: CASSPSPGFQQFF

j_gene: TRBJ2-5
v_gene: TRBV7-2
CDR3aa: CASSLQGQIVTQYF

j_gene: TRBJ1-2
v_gene: TRBV4-1
CDR3aa: CASSQDAGASFNYGYTF

j_gene: TRBJ2-6
v_gene: TRBV6-1
CDR3aa: CASHESGANVLTF

j_gene: TRBJ1-2
v_gene: TRBV15
CDR3aa: CATSRAAGTGALGYTF

j_gene: TRBJ1-1
v_gene: TRBV7-9
CDR3aa: CASSLGGAAFF

j_gene: TRBJ1-1
v_gene: TRBV7-2
CDR3aa: CASSLDRRNTEAFF

j_gene: TRBJ2-5
v_gene: TRBV7-2
CDR3aa: CASSLRGYQETQYF

j_gene: TRBJ2-7
v_gene: TRBV28
CDR3aa: CASNPGQILSYEQYF

j_gene: TRBJ2-1
v_gene: TRBV6-1
CDR3aa: CASSPGLAGDEQFF

j_gene: TRBJ2-7
v_gene: TRBV7-9
CDR3aa: CASSPSQGSSYEQYF

j_gene: TRBJ2-1
v_gene: TRBV5-1
CDR3aa: CASSQFGGIYNEQFF

j_gene: TRBJ2-5
v_gene: TRBV5-1
CDR3aa: CASTTQGQETQYF

j_gene: TRBJ2-1
v_gene: TRBV5-1
CDR3aa: CASGPGTSPHNEQFF

j_gene: TRBJ2-4
v_gene: TRBV28
CDR3aa: CASSFFAKNIQYF

j_gene: TRBJ2-7
v_gene: TRBV27
CDR3aa: CASSRTGSYEQYF

j_gene: TRBJ2-1
v_gene: TRBV4-3
CDR3aa: CASSPSASGRRNEQFF

j_gene: TRBJ2-3
v_gene: TRBV7-3
CDR3aa: CASSLVWGHADTQYF

j_gene: TRBJ2-5
v_gene: TRBV18
CDR3aa: CASSRLAGETQYF

j_gene: TRBJ2-1
v_gene: TRBV4-1
CDR3aa: CASSQAVTSVVNEQFF

j_gene: TRBJ2-1
v_gene: TRBV6-1
CDR3aa: CASSMLAGGINEQFF

j_gene: TRBJ1-1
v_gene: TRBV5-1
CDR3aa: CASRGQGNTEAFF

j_gene: TRBJ2-7
v_gene: TRBV2
CDR3aa: CASRVTGFGEQYF

j_gene: TRBJ1-1
v_gene: TRBV30
CDR3aa: CAWFDSLNTEAFF

j_gene: TRBJ2-1
v_gene: TRBV2
CDR3aa: CASSGRGLAVQFF

j_gene: TRBJ1-5
v_gene: TRBV2
CDR3aa: CASSEMDRAQPQHF

j_gene: TRBJ1-5
v_gene: TRBV19
CDR3aa: CASSISGQSNQPQHF

j_gene: TRBJ2-1
v_gene: TRBV19
CDR3aa: CASSIPGLAGGEQFF

j_gene: TRBJ1-5
v_gene: TRBV30
CDR3aa: CASGTTWGQPQHF